One TCR beta chain is described in this entry. Antigen specificity is unknown. Pooled in the analysis were second doses at about 4 or about 12 weeks. This CDR3 has 12 residues. Per the germline V gene, CDR1 is SGHAT and CDR2 is FQNNGV. The V end was cut by 2 bases, the J end by 14 bases, with 12 bases between. This entry is derived from a study of T cell responses to AZD1222 COVID-19 vaccine. Assay: immunoSEQ multiplex PCR; the TCRdb copy retains only in-frame clones and omits some. The table lists 84,000 or so clones, 75% to 95% of them singletons, with 2.5% to 4% in the top ten. Study-wide findings and caveats: Females outnumbered males among donors, who were mostly white British; clonal diversity was possibly underestimated. Along spike, vaccine-associated CD4 TCRs were found throughout, with dominance at 160-218 and 743-854. The repertoires were collected only after the peak T cell response.

The material was peripheral blood, obtained 28 days after the second AZD1222 dose. This TCR derives from an adult who received the AZD1222 COVID-19 vaccine. This chain connects TRBV11-2 to TRBJ1-4; D remains ambiguous. CDR3 sequence reads: CASSLFGVPLFF. CDR3 coding DNA: TGTGCCAGCAGCTTATTTGGGGTACCGCTGTTTTTT.